This record looks at one T cell receptor (beta chain) sequence and its context. Its antigen is not known. The sample comes from a study of shared clonotypes between healthy human individuals. Study results and limitations: Clonotypes shared by all four donors outscored non-shared clonotypes in generation probability.

The CDR3 sequence is 13 residues long. Trimming left V 2 bases short and J 2 bases short, with 6 bases between. Germline loops: CDR1 WNHNN, CDR2 SYGVQD (reference sequence). The repertoire was sequenced with immunoSEQ multiplex PCR; TCRdb's copy has only in-frame clones and lacks some. The table shows 2.5 million or so clones, with around nine tenths occurring only once. The source material was naive CD4+ T cells sorted from blood. Noted subset: CD45RA+ positively selected. The rearrangement links TRBV10-1 to TRBJ2-5; D ambiguous. This receptor was identified in a man aged 18-30 years in good health. CDR3 loop: CASSEKLQETQYF. Here the CDR3 DNA reads TGCGCCAGCAGTGAGAAGCTTCAAGAGACCCAGTACTTC.